This T cell receptor (beta chain) was identified during a study of blood T cell repertoires in COVID-19. Germline CDR1 and CDR2: SEHNR and FQNEAQ (reference sequence). The CDR3 extends over 16 amino acids. The V and J ends lost 5 bases and 3 bases, in that order; junction bases with no gene match: 3. This table comes from immunoSEQ multiplex PCR, and its TCRdb copy is limited to in-frame clones, with some not included. The table lists roughly 290,000 clones, roughly four fifths of them singletons, with about 15% in the top ten. The gene calls are TRBV7-9 and TRBJ2-3, with TRBD2 identical over 15 bases. The sample comprised peripheral blood. The receptor comes from a person aged 70 to 85 with COVID-19, enrolled during active disease. The CDR3: CASSAGTSGGTDTQYF. The CDR3 nucleotides read TGTGCCAGCAGCGCCGGGACTAGCGGGGGGACAGATACGCAGTATTTT.